The clone carrying this TCR beta chain showed up many times. The germline gives CDR1 SGHRS, CDR2 YFSETQ. CDR3 size: 13 residues. Trimming removed 4 bases from V and 4 bases from J, with 12 bases in between. The data originate from a study of T cells in Graves' hyperthyroidism and ophthalmopathy. Turning to the study itself: At the time of initial diagnosis and before any treatment, peripheral blood was collected.

TCR beta CDR3 sequences were amplified from RNA transcripts. The TCR CDR3 first-round RT-PCR relied on the HTBI primer set. Each CDR3 protein gets one entry after TCRdb re-called the multiplex PCR reads with MiXCR. Of a few hundred thousand distinct CDR3 sequences listed, approximately 14% are singletons. The chain uses TRBV5-1 and TRBJ2-7; D remains unclear. The clonotype comes from a woman in her thirties or forties with Graves' ophthalmopathy. Sequencing input: blood. CDR3 residues: CASSPGRNYEQYF. CDR3 nucleotides: TGCGCCAGCAGCCCCGGACGGAATTACGAGCAGTACTTC.